These 23 T cell receptor beta chains originate from one sample sequenced in a study of vaccination effects on CD4 cells after COVID-19. Measured with immunoSEQ multiplex PCR; TCRdb has only the in-frame clones, and not every one. This sample has 65,000 to 80,000 clones, with more than 70% found just once. The authors isolated CD4+ T cells after around nine days of culture. The antigens these receptors bind are not known. The sequenced sample was CD4+ T cells from PBMCs cultured without peptide, obtained before COVID-19 vaccination. These receptors were taken from a human donor who received a COVID-19 vaccine.

Only a few counts were recorded for this clone. V and J are TRBV10-3 and TRBJ2-7; no firm D call. The CDR3 runs 13 residues. The germline V gene has CDR1 ENHRY and CDR2 SYGVKD. The V end was cut by 0 bases, the J end by 3 bases, with 6 bases between. The CDR3: CAISESNGYEQYV. The CDR3 coding sequence is TGTGCCATCAGTGAGTCGAACGGCTACGAGCAGTACGTC.

The chain links TRBV28 to TRBJ1-4; D gene ambiguous. CDR1 is MDHEN and CDR2 is SYDVKM in the germline V gene. V lost 6 bases and J 0 bases, leaving 11 bases between the germline ends. The CDR3 loop spans 15 amino acids. The CDR3 DNA reads as TGTGCCAGCAGGACTATTAGCCCAACTAATGAAAAACTGTTTTTT. This translates into CASRTISPTNEKLFF.

V gene TRBV5-1 combines with J gene TRBJ2-2; D is ambiguous. Trimming removed 3 bases from V and 1 base from J, with 10 bases in between. The germline CDR1 and CDR2 sequences are SGHRS and YFSETQ. This CDR3 has 15 amino acids. The CDR3 loop reads CASSSRPVNTGELFF. In DNA, the CDR3 is TGCGCCAGCAGCTCAAGGCCGGTGAACACCGGGGAGCTGTTTTTT.

This clone was counted between two and nine times. The chain recombines TRBV7-3 with TRBJ1-1; tentatively, D is TRBD1 (5 bases). Trimming took off 6 bases at V and 3 bases at J, with 14 bases between the two ends. The CDR3 consists of 14 residues. CDR1 SGHTA and CDR2 FQGTGA come from the germline V gene. DNA for the CDR3: TGTGCCAGCAGTTCCCGGGGGGGGGACACTGAAGCTTTCTTT. Translation gives CASSSRGGDTEAFF.

The chain has TRBV30 and TRBJ1-4; D is unclear. Germline lookup yields CDR1 GTSNPN and CDR2 SVGIG (reference sequence). Deletions cut 4 bases from V and 3 bases from J, with 9 bases between. The CDR3 extends over 13 amino acids. The CDR3 region has the DNA TGTGCCTGGAATGGGCAGGCTAATGAAAAACTGTTTTTT. It translates to CAWNGQANEKLFF.

The chain employs TRBV14 and TRBJ2-5, with TRBD1 matching 8 bases. Germline V CDR1 and CDR2: SGHDN, FVKESK. The CDR3 totals 14 residues. V lost 4 bases to trimming and J lost 4 bases; unmatched junction nucleotides: 5. The chain's CDR3 is CASSPGQGRETQYF. In nucleotides, the CDR3 is TGTGCCAGCAGCCCTGGACAGGGAAGAGAGACCCAGTACTTC.

The rearrangement links TRBV9 to TRBJ1-2, with D unclear. Trimming cost V 4 bases and J 0 bases, with 16 bases left between them. Germline CDR1 and CDR2: SGDLS and YYNGEE. The CDR3 has 16 amino acids. The CDR3 is CASSRVRRAPNYGYTF. CDR3 DNA: TGTGCCAGCAGCCGGGTTAGGCGGGCCCCTAACTATGGCTACACCTTC. Together with reference TRBV9 and TRBJ1-2, the CDR3 gives the full variable domain: DSGVTQTPKHLITATGQRVTLRCSPRSGDLSVYWYQQSLDQGLQFLIQYYNGEERAKGNILERFSAQQFPDLHSELNLSSLELGDSALYFCASSRVRRAPNYGYTFGSGTRLTVV.

The V and J genes are TRBV5-1 and TRBJ1-1; D is uncertain. Trimming cost V 4 bases and J 0 bases, with 7 bases left between them. The germline CDR1 and CDR2 sequences are SGHRS and YFSETQ. CDR3 length equals 13 residues. CDR3 in amino acids: CASSPSMNTEAFF. Written as DNA, the CDR3 is TGCGCCAGCAGCCCGTCCATGAACACTGAAGCTTTCTTT.

The rearrangement joins TRBV19 to TRBJ1-2, with 7 bases fitting TRBD1. The CDR3 covers 15 residues. With V trimmed by 6 bases and J by 4 bases, 11 bases remained unmatched. CDR1 and CDR2 (germline): LNHDA, SQIVND (reference sequence). For the CDR3, the DNA is TGTGCCAGTAGCACCGGGACAGCTAACAGCTATGGCTACACCTTC. Its protein is CASSTGTANSYGYTF.

The chain links TRBV6-6 to TRBJ2-2, with 11 bases aligning to TRBD2. Per the germline V gene, CDR1 is MNHNY and CDR2 is SVGAGI (reference sequence). The V gene end was trimmed by 6 bases and the J gene end by 4 bases; junction bases not matched to a gene: 4. This CDR3 is 15 amino acids long. The CDR3 here is CASRPTSGGTGELFF. CDR3 sequence (DNA): TGTGCCAGCAGACCCACTAGCGGGGGCACCGGGGAGCTGTTTTTT.

The chain couples TRBV13 to TRBJ1-5, with no clear D. Between the trimmed V and J ends, which lost 3 bases and 3 bases, there was a span of 6 bases. Per germline, CDR1 PRHDT and CDR2 FYEKMQ (reference sequence). This CDR3 is 13 amino acids long. In DNA form, the CDR3 reads TGTGCCAGCAGCTTGCGGCCCAATCAGCCCCAGCATTTT. Translation gives CASSLRPNQPQHF.

This clone was picked up one time. V gene TRBV2 combines with J gene TRBJ2-1; possible D gene TRBD2, 7 bases. The CDR3 extends over 12 amino acids. Trimming stripped 6 bases from V and 10 bases from J, with 13 bases between. Germline CDR1 and CDR2: SNHLY and FYNNEI. The CDR3, as DNA: TGTGCCAGCAGAATACAGGGAGGGGAGCAGTTCTTC. Its protein product is CASRIQGGEQFF. Full variable domain (rest looked up from reference TRBV2 and TRBJ2-1): EPEVTQTPSHQVTQMGQEVILRCVPISNHLYFYWYRQILGQKVEFLVSFYNNEISEKSEIFDDQFSVERPDGSNFTLKIRSTKLEDSAMYFCASRIQGGEQFFGPGTRLTVL.

The CDR3, as DNA: TGCGCCAGCAGCTTAAGGACAGGGGCTGGAAACACCATATATTTT. Translation gives CASSLRTGAGNTIYF. The gene calls are TRBV5-1 and TRBJ1-3; 9 bases align to TRBD1. Germline CDR1 SGHRS, CDR2 YFSETQ. V was pared by 2 bases and J by 2 bases, with 2 bases of the junction left unmatched. CDR3 length equals 15 residues.

This clone was detected a few times. The gene calls are TRBV5-1 and TRBJ1-6, with unresolved D. The V and J ends lost 3 bases and 5 bases respectively, with 12 bases between them. Germline assignment: CDR1 SGHRS and CDR2 YFSETQ. The CDR3 loop spans 15 amino acids. CDR3 DNA: TGCGCCAGCAGCTCCCGACCGGAACATAATTCACCCCTCCACTTT. It yields the protein CASSSRPEHNSPLHF. Filled out from reference TRBV5-1 and TRBJ1-6, the complete variable domain reads KAGVTQTPRYLIKTRGQQVTLSCSPISGHRSVSWYQQTPGQGLQFLFEYFSETQRNKGNFPGRFSGRQFSNSRSEMNVSTLELGDSALYLCASSSRPEHNSPLHFGNGTRLTVT.

This clone was seen a few times. V and J are TRBV6-6 and TRBJ1-5; 10 bases fit TRBD1. Germline loops: CDR1 MNHNY, CDR2 SVGAGI (reference sequence). Germline trimming cut 7 bases from V and 2 bases from J; bases unmatched to any gene: 5. CDR3 length: 15 amino acids. The CDR3: CASKSTGGRNQPQHF. In nucleotides, the CDR3 is TGTGCCAGCAAATCGACAGGGGGCCGCAATCAGCCCCAGCATTTT.

The CDR3 nucleotides are TGTGCCAGCAGCCTATTGACAGGGAACACTGAAGCTTTCTTT. Residues: CASSLLTGNTEAFF. The chain combines TRBV7-9 with TRBJ1-1, with D tentatively TRBD1 (6 bases). The CDR3 has 14 residues. Germline V gene data show CDR1 as SEHNR and CDR2 as FQNEAQ (reference sequence). The V and J ends lost 5 bases and 1 base respectively, with 11 bases between them.

The CDR3 is CASSVWTSNNEQFF. CDR3 coding DNA: TGTGCCAGCAGCGTTTGGACTAGCAACAATGAGCAGTTCTTC. This rearrangement joins TRBV9 to TRBJ2-1; 8 positions agree with TRBD2. The CDR3 extends over 14 amino acids. V shed 2 bases and J 5 bases; nucleotides not matched to a gene: 3. Looked up from germline, CDR1 is SGDLS and CDR2 is YYNGEE. Together with reference TRBV9 and TRBJ2-1, the CDR3 gives the full variable domain: DSGVTQTPKHLITATGQRVTLRCSPRSGDLSVYWYQQSLDQGLQFLIQYYNGEERAKGNILERFSAQQFPDLHSELNLSSLELGDSALYFCASSVWTSNNEQFFGPGTRLTVL.

This clone has only one observation. The chain has TRBV7-9 and TRBJ2-5; TRBD1 matches 9 bases. The CDR3 has 14 amino acids. V lost 5 bases, J lost 5 bases, and 6 bases stayed unmatched. Germline V gene sequence: CDR1 SEHNR, CDR2 FQNEAQ (reference sequence). The CDR3 nucleotides read TGTGCCAGCAGCCCCGGACAGGGGTTCGAGACCCAGTACTTC. It codes for CASSPGQGFETQYF. Variable domain in full (rest from reference TRBV7-9 and TRBJ2-5): DTGVSQNPRHKITKRGQNVTFRCDPISEHNRLYWYRQTLGQGPEFLTYFQNEAQLEKSRLLSDRFSAERPKGSFSTLEIQRTEQGDSAMYLCASSPGQGFETQYFGPGTRLLVL.

This sequence joins TRBV7-2 and TRBJ1-1, with D maybe TRBD1 (5 bases). Between the trimmed V and J ends, which lost 5 bases and 7 bases, there was a span of 20 bases. From germline, CDR1 is SGHTA and CDR2 FQGNSA. This CDR3 has 15 amino acids. CDR3 amino acids: CASSLRSEGAREAFF. As DNA, the CDR3 is TGTGCCAGCAGCCTACGGAGTGAAGGGGCGCGTGAAGCTTTCTTT.

The chain joins TRBV7-2 to TRBJ2-7, with a weak D call TRBD2 (6 bases). The CDR3 is 12 residues long. V gave up 1 base and J gave up 10 bases, with 11 bases separating them. The germline V gene encodes CDR1 SGHTA and CDR2 FQGNSA. CDR3 in amino acids: CASSLDRTKQYV. As DNA, the CDR3 is TGTGCCAGCAGCTTAGATCGGACTAAACAGTACGTC.

The sample holds a few counts of this clone. V gene TRBV21-1 combines with J gene TRBJ1-2; the table's D call, TRBD1, was not checked against the DNA. TRBV21-1 is classified as a pseudogene. This CDR3 contains 14 residues. CDR3 loop: CASSKVAGNYGYTF. The CDR3 DNA follows: TGTGCCAGCAGCAAAGTTGCAGGGAACTATGGCTACACCTTC.

The genes are TRBV24-1 and TRBJ2-3; 7 bases map to TRBD1. This CDR3 has 16 amino acids. V lost 0 bases, J lost 3 bases, and 5 bases stayed unmatched. Germline loops: CDR1 KGHDR, CDR2 SFDVKD. CDR3 residues: CATSDLKGARTDTQYF. The DNA of the CDR3 is TGTGCCACCAGTGATTTGAAGGGGGCGCGGACAGATACGCAGTATTTT.

This clone was counted only a few times. V gene TRBV7-2 combines with J gene TRBJ1-1, with D uncertain. The CDR3 is made up of 13 amino acids. V lost 5 bases to trimming and J lost 2 bases, with 9 bases between them. Germline CDR1 reads SGHTA; CDR2 reads FQGNSA. The CDR3: CASSLGRNTEAFF. The DNA of the CDR3 is TGTGCCAGCAGCCTCGGGAGAAACACTGAAGCTTTCTTT. The whole variable domain, filled in from reference TRBV7-2 and TRBJ1-1, reads GAGVSQSPSNKVTEKGKDVELRCDPISGHTALYWYRQSLGQGLEFLIYFQGNSAPDKSGLPSDRFSAERTGGSVSTLTIQRTQQEDSAVYLCASSLGRNTEAFFGQGTRLTVV.